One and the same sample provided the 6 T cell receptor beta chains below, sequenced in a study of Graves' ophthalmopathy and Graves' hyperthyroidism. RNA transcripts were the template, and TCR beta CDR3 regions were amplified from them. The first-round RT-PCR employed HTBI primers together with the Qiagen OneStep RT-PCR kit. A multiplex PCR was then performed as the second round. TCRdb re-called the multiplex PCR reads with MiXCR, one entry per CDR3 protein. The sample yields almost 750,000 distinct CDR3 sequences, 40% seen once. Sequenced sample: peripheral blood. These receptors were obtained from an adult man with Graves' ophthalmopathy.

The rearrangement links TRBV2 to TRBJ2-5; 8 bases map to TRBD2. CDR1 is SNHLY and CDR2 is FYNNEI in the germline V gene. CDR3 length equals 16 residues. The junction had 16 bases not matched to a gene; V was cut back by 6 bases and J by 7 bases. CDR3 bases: TGTGCCAGCAGCTTGGACCGCCGGGAGGGTCGGGGGACCCAGTACTTC. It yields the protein CASSLDRREGRGTQYF.

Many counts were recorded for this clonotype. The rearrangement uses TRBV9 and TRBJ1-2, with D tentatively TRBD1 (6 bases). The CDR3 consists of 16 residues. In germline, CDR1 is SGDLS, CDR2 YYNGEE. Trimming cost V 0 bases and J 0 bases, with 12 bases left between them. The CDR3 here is CASSVGRGPANYGYTF. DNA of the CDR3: TGTGCCAGCAGCGTAGGCAGGGGCCCCGCTAACTATGGCTACACCTTC.

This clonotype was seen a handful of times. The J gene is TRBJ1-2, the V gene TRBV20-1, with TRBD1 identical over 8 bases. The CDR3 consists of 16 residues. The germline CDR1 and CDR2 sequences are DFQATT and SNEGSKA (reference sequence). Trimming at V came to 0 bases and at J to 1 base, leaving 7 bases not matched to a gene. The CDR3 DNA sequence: TGCAGTGCTAGAGAGTCGGACAGGGCGTATAACTATGGCTACACCTTC. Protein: CSARESDRAYNYGYTF.

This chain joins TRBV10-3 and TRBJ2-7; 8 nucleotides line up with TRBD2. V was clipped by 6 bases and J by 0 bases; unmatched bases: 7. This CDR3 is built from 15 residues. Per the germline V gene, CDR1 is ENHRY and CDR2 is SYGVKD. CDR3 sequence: CAIRGGTRSSYEQYF. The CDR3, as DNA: TGTGCCATCAGAGGAGGGACTAGGAGCTCCTACGAGCAGTACTTC.

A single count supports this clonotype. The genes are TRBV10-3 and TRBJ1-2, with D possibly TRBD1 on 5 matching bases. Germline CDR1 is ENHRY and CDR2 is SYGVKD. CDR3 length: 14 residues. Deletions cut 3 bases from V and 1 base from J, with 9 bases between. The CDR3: CAISEVGGNYGYTF. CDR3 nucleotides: TGTGCCATCAGTGAAGTCGGGGGTAACTATGGCTACACCTTC.

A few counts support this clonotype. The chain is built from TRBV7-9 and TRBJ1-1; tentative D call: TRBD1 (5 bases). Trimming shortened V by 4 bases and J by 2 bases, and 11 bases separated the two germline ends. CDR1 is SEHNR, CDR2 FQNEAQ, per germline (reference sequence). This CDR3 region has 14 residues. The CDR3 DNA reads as TGTGCCAGCAGCTACGACCAGGGAAACACTGAAGCTTTCTTT. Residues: CASSYDQGNTEAFF. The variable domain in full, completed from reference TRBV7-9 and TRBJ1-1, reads DTGVSQNPRHKITKRGQNVTFRCDPISEHNRLYWYRQTLGQGPEFLTYFQNEAQLEKSRLLSDRFSAERPKGSFSTLEIQRTEQGDSAMYLCASSYDQGNTEAFFGQGTRLTVV.